A single sample gave rise to the 9 T cell receptor beta chains below, sequenced in a study of human T cells and chemical hapten exposure. TCRdb ran MiXCR on the RACE reads and lists one entry per CDR3 protein. The sample carries nearly 95,000 distinct CDR3 sequences, approximately 10% recorded once. Regarding time point: patch test 2, 6 weeks after DPC sensitization. As for treatment: therapeutic diphenylcyclopropenone sensitization with weekly scalp DPC. Sequenced material: whole blood, taken in connection with sensitization to the hapten diphenylcyclopropenone (DPC). These receptors were taken from a man aged 35 to 55 with alopecia areata. Some clones in this sample may be carry-over from other donors' samples.

This clonotype was detected many times. V and J are TRBV13 and TRBJ2-6; no clear D. V was cut by 1 base and J by 0 bases, with 4 bases left in between. This CDR3 is built from 15 residues. Germline CDR1 and CDR2: PRHDT and FYEKMQ (reference sequence). The CDR3 reads CASSLAASGANVLTF. In nucleotides, the CDR3 is TGTGCCAGCAGCTTAGCTGCCTCTGGGGCCAACGTCCTGACTTTC.

This clonotype occurred many times. The chain combines TRBV5-8 with TRBJ2-4; D is uncertain. The CDR3 extends over 18 amino acids. Germline CDR1 is SGHTS and CDR2 is YDEGEE. V dropped 0 bases and J dropped 0 bases, with 16 bases sitting between them. This CDR3 is CASSLGVVERLAKNIQYF. The CDR3 DNA is TGTGCCAGCAGCTTGGGGGTAGTGGAGCGATTAGCCAAAAACATTCAGTACTTC.

This clonotype was picked up many times. The chain is built from TRBV29-1 and TRBJ1-1; D is ambiguous. The V end lost 4 bases, the J end lost 5 bases, and 8 bases lay between the germline ends. This CDR3 has 11 residues. Germline CDR1 is SQVTM and CDR2 is ANQGSEA. The CDR3, as DNA: TGCAGCGTTGTGGGTGGTACTGAAGCTTTCTTT. It yields the protein CSVVGGTEAFF.

This clonotype turned up a few times. This chain links TRBV5-5 with TRBJ2-6, with no clear D. This CDR3 comprises 14 residues. The germline V and J ends were trimmed by 4 bases and 6 bases, with 11 bases remaining between them. Germline V gene lookup returns CDR1 SGHKS and CDR2 YYEKEE (reference sequence). As DNA, the CDR3 is TGTGCCAGCAGCGTGGGGTGGGAGGCCAACGTCCTGACTTTC. This codes for CASSVGWEANVLTF.

CDR3 sequence reads: CASSLVVTPGLAGVDGGELFF. The CDR3 DNA reads as TGTGCCAGCAGCTTAGTCGTCACCCCCGGACTAGCGGGAGTCGACGGCGGGGAGCTGTTTTTT. The chain uses TRBV7-3 and TRBJ2-2; TRBD2 agrees at 13 bases. From germline, CDR1 is SGHTA and CDR2 FQGTGA. V was pared by 2 bases and J by 7 bases, with 19 bases of the junction left unmatched. The CDR3 contains 21 residues.

The chain has TRBV24-1 and TRBJ2-1; D possibly matches TRBD1 or TRBD2 (7 bases each). The CDR3 runs 16 residues. V was clipped by 4 bases and J by 8 bases, with 20 bases between them. Per germline, CDR1 KGHDR and CDR2 SFDVKD. For the CDR3, the DNA is TGTGCCACCAGTGAACCGACAGGGAGGGTAAGGGATGAGCAGTTCTTC. It codes for CATSEPTGRVRDEQFF.

In its sample, this clonotype was seen a few times. The genes are TRBV13 and TRBJ2-7, with 8 bases fitting TRBD1. There are 15 residues in the CDR3. Per the germline V gene, CDR1 is PRHDT and CDR2 is FYEKMQ (reference sequence). The J segment lost 4 bases and the V segment lost 5 bases, leaving 10 bases of the junction unmatched. As DNA, the CDR3 is TGTGCCAGCAGCCCCATAGGACAGGGTCTGTACGAGCAGTACTTC. As protein: CASSPIGQGLYEQYF.

Only a few counts were recorded for this clonotype. The chain joins TRBV2 to TRBJ2-7, with D possibly TRBD2 on 6 matching bases. Trimming removed 3 bases at V and 0 bases at J, with 15 bases between. The germline gives CDR1 SNHLY, CDR2 FYNNEI. The CDR3 sequence is 16 residues long. For the CDR3, the DNA is TGTGCCAGCAGTGAGGTCGGGGGACTGGTCTCCTACGAGCAGTACTTC. It encodes CASSEVGGLVSYEQYF.

This clonotype showed up just a few times. In nucleotides, the CDR3 is TGCAGCGTTGAAGGCGGGAGGGAGGAGACCCAGTACTTC. Its translation: CSVEGGREETQYF. The chain is built from TRBV29-1 and TRBJ2-5; the match to TRBD2 covers 9 bases. This CDR3 contains 13 residues. V shed 1 base, J shed 5 bases, and the junction held 2 bases outside the gene matches. CDR1 and CDR2 (germline): SQVTM, ANQGSEA.